These 21 T cell receptor beta chains originate from one sample sequenced in a study of blood T cell repertoires in COVID-19. Clones were sequenced by immunoSEQ multiplex PCR, and TCRdb holds only the in-frame ones, with some missing. The data show roughly 100,000 clones, approximately 87% seen once. Sequenced sample: peripheral blood. These receptors were collected from a human donor in a cohort sampled during active or convalescent COVID-19.

The V gene is TRBV2, the J gene TRBJ1-2; 12 bases map to TRBD1. Per the germline V gene, CDR1 is SNHLY and CDR2 is FYNNEI. The V and J ends lost 8 bases and 7 bases, in that order; junction bases with no gene match: 14. The CDR3 sequence is 16 residues long. The CDR3 bases are TGTGCCAGCCGGGATAGGGACAGGGGGCGCGTTGGTGGCTACACCTTC. Protein product: CASRDRDRGRVGGYTF.

The chain couples TRBV27 to TRBJ1-1; 7 bases align to TRBD1. Germline loops: CDR1 MNHEY, CDR2 SMNVEV (reference sequence). V was pared by 2 bases and J by 4 bases, with 10 bases of the junction left unmatched. The CDR3 runs to 16 residues. The CDR3 DNA is TGTGCCAGCAGTTTAAGGGGGCAACGGGGTTTCACTGAAGCTTTCTTT. Translated: CASSLRGQRGFTEAFF.

The chain is built from TRBV6-5 and TRBJ2-5, with a weak D call TRBD2 (5 bases). The germline V gene has CDR1 MNHEY and CDR2 SVGAGI. V lost 6 bases and J lost 4, with 15 bases in between. The CDR3 has 14 amino acids. The CDR3 sequence is CASSPPPGGETQYF. For the CDR3, the DNA is TGTGCCAGCAGCCCCCCCCCAGGAGGAGAGACCCAGTACTTC.

The genes are TRBV6-6 and TRBJ1-5, with D possibly matching TRBD1 (6 bases). The CDR3 runs 15 residues. The germline V gene encodes CDR1 MNHNY and CDR2 SVGAGI (reference sequence). The ends were cut back, 6 bases at V and 0 bases at J, with 12 bases in the middle. Here the CDR3 reads CASRRTGLSNQPQHF. Written as DNA, the CDR3 is TGTGCCAGCAGACGTACAGGGCTTAGCAATCAGCCCCAGCATTTT.

The chain is built from TRBV6-6 and TRBJ1-6; the D is unclear. The CDR3 runs to 16 residues. In germline, CDR1 is MNHNY, CDR2 SVGAGI (reference sequence). V lost 6 bases, J lost 0 bases, and 12 bases lay in between. DNA of the CDR3: TGTGCCAGCAGGGGCAACGGGGACTCCTATAATTCACCCCTCCACTTT. Amino acid sequence: CASRGNGDSYNSPLHF.

This chain joins TRBV9 and TRBJ1-2; 9 bases map to TRBD1. Germline V gene lookup returns CDR1 SGDLS and CDR2 YYNGEE. V lost 3 bases, J lost 4 bases, and 4 bases stayed unmatched. The CDR3 contains 14 residues. The CDR3 spells CASSGGQGSYGYTF. For the CDR3, the DNA is TGTGCCAGCAGCGGCGGACAGGGGAGCTATGGCTACACCTTC.

This chain connects TRBV7-2 to TRBJ2-2; TRBD2 aligns across 11 bases. Germline values: CDR1 SGHTA, CDR2 FQGNSA. The ends lost 5 bases at V and 0 bases at J; junction bases unmatched: 11. This CDR3 has 19 amino acids. The CDR3 is CASSPRGASGGSNTGELFF. CDR3 in DNA: TGTGCCAGCAGCCCAAGAGGGGCTAGCGGGGGGTCGAACACCGGGGAGCTGTTTTTT.

This sequence joins TRBV11-2 and TRBJ2-2; TRBD1 is a possible D gene (5 bases). CDR1 SGHAT and CDR2 FQNNGV come from the germline V gene. This CDR3 has 16 amino acids. The ends were cut back, 2 bases at V and 8 bases at J, with 18 bases in the middle. The CDR3 nucleotides are TGTGCCAGCAGCTTACAGGGTGCGATCTTACTAGGGGAGCTGTTTTTT. It translates to CASSLQGAILLGELFF.

This clone was seen just once. The rearrangement links TRBV19 to TRBJ1-2, with TRBD1 matching 11 bases. CDR1 and CDR2 from the germline V gene are LNHDA and SQIVND (reference sequence). Trimming took 7 bases from V and 5 from J; bases not matched to a gene: 9. The CDR3 sequence is 15 residues long. CDR3 nucleotides: TGTGCCAGTAATACGGACAGGGGGCGCGGGTATGGCTACACCTTC. Translated: CASNTDRGRGYGYTF.

The V gene is TRBV6-2 or TRBV6-3, the J gene TRBJ2-1, with TRBD2 matching over 10 bases. This CDR3 contains 19 residues. J was trimmed by 0 bases and V by 5 bases; bases with no gene match: 13. CDR1 and CDR2 (germline): MNHEY, SVGEGT. The CDR3 DNA sequence: TGTGCCAGCAGTGCCCCCTCCCGTAGCGGGGGGCGCTCCTACAATGAGCAGTTCTTC. This translates into CASSAPSRSGGRSYNEQFF.

J is TRBJ1-1 and V is TRBV7-9, with a possible D match to TRBD1 (6 bases). Trimming removed 4 bases from V and 5 bases from J, with 11 bases in between. This CDR3 has 13 amino acids. The V gene's germline CDR1 is SEHNR and CDR2 FQNEAQ (reference sequence). CDR3 residues: CASSYIQGTEAFF. CDR3 nucleotides: TGTGCCAGCAGCTACATTCAGGGGACTGAAGCTTTCTTT.

The chain carries TRBV28 and TRBJ2-7; D ambiguous. Looked up from germline, CDR1 is MDHEN and CDR2 is SYDVKM. V lost 5 bases and J 2 bases, leaving 4 bases between the germline ends. The CDR3 totals 11 residues. The CDR3 loop reads CASSQTYEQYF. CDR3 coding DNA: TGTGCCAGCAGTCAAACCTACGAGCAGTACTTC.

The chain recombines TRBV30 with TRBJ1-3; 10 bases align to TRBD1. Germline assignment: CDR1 GTSNPN and CDR2 SVGIG (reference sequence). This CDR3 has 13 amino acids. V lost 5 bases and J lost 3; bases outside the gene matches: 1. The CDR3 loop reads CAWGTGVGNTIYF. CDR3 DNA sequence: TGTGCCTGGGGGACAGGGGTTGGAAACACCATATATTTT. The full variable domain, completed using reference TRBV30 and TRBJ1-3, is SQTIHQWPATLVQPVGSPLSLECTVEGTSNPNLYWYRQAAGRGLQLLFYSVGIGQISSEVPQNLSASRPQDRQFILSSKKLLLSDSGFYLCAWGTGVGNTIYFGEGSWLTVV.

The chain joins TRBV24-1 to TRBJ1-3; D is unclear. Trimming pared 3 bases from V and 4 bases from J, leaving 6 bases between. CDR1 is KGHDR and CDR2 is SFDVKD in the germline V gene. The CDR3 length is 13 residues. The CDR3: CATSDPLGNTIYF. CDR3 nucleotide sequence: TGTGCCACCAGTGATCCCCTAGGAAACACCATATATTTT.

This clone was observed once. The J gene is TRBJ2-7, the V gene TRBV7-8, with 10 bases that match TRBD1. Germline lookup yields CDR1 SGHVS and CDR2 FQNEAQ. This CDR3 is 16 amino acids long. V lost 1 base and J lost 0; bases outside the gene matches: 3. The CDR3 region is CASSLVGQGISYEQYF. CDR3 in DNA: TGTGCCAGCAGCTTAGTGGGACAGGGGATCTCCTACGAGCAGTACTTC.

The chain employs TRBV9 and TRBJ1-1; TRBD1 aligns across 10 bases. The CDR3 length is 16 residues. Per the germline V gene, CDR1 is SGDLS and CDR2 is YYNGEE. Losses at the gene ends were 0 bases for V and 1 base for J; bases not matched to a gene: 3. The CDR3 region is CASSVVDRGPNTEAFF. DNA of the CDR3: TGTGCCAGCAGCGTAGTTGACAGGGGGCCGAACACTGAAGCTTTCTTT. The entire variable domain, with the rest obtained from reference TRBV9 and TRBJ1-1, is as follows: DSGVTQTPKHLITATGQRVTLRCSPRSGDLSVYWYQQSLDQGLQFLIQYYNGEERAKGNILERFSAQQFPDLHSELNLSSLELGDSALYFCASSVVDRGPNTEAFFGQGTRLTVV.

The chain combines TRBV30 with TRBJ1-2, with D unresolved. The CDR3 consists of 13 residues. Trimming removed 0 bases from V and 7 bases from J, with 12 bases in between. CDR1 and CDR2 from the germline V gene are GTSNPN and SVGIG (reference sequence). The CDR3 region is CAWSVGMSGGYTF. The CDR3 DNA follows: TGTGCCTGGAGTGTAGGAATGAGCGGTGGCTACACCTTC.

The rearrangement joins TRBV2 to TRBJ2-3; 9 bases match TRBD1. This CDR3 has 13 amino acids. The germline V gene has CDR1 SNHLY and CDR2 FYNNEI. Unmatched junction bases numbered 5, after V lost 4 bases and J lost 9 bases. The CDR3 nucleotides read TGTGCCAGCAGTGTGGAAACAGGGGGCACGCAGTATTTT. This translates into CASSVETGGTQYF.

The rearrangement links TRBV18 to TRBJ1-2, with D perhaps TRBD1 (6 bases). The CDR3 is made up of 15 amino acids. Germline lookup yields CDR1 KGHSH and CDR2 LQKENI. Trimming left V 5 bases short and J 0 bases short, with 13 bases between. DNA for the CDR3: TGTGCCAGCTCAGAAGGGACACCTTCTAACTATGGCTACACCTTC. Translation: CASSEGTPSNYGYTF.

In DNA form, the CDR3 reads TGCGCCAGCAGCGCCGAAACTAGTTTGGCGCAGTATTTT. Its protein is CASSAETSLAQYF. The chain carries TRBV5-1 and TRBJ2-3; a weak D match, TRBD2 (5 bases). The CDR3 loop spans 13 amino acids. Trimming removed 4 bases at V and 10 bases at J, with 16 bases between. Germline CDR1 and CDR2: SGHRS and YFSETQ.

This chain joins TRBV5-6 and TRBJ1-1, with D maybe TRBD1 (6 bases). V lost 4 bases and J lost 0, with 13 bases in between. The CDR3 sequence is 15 residues long. The V gene's germline CDR1 is SGHDT and CDR2 YYEEEE. This chain's CDR3 is CASSLGGLMNTEAFF. In DNA form, the CDR3 reads TGTGCCAGCAGCCTCGGGGGGCTGATGAACACTGAAGCTTTCTTT.